This TCR beta chain was sequenced for a study of CD8 T cells in Susac syndrome. Study-wide results and limits: In its TCR sequencing and HLA analysis, the study acknowledged that the number of individuals was relatively small.

The germline CDR1 and CDR2 sequences are SNHLY and FYNNEI. Deletions cut 0 bases from V and 4 bases from J, with 7 bases between. This CDR3 has 14 amino acids. Reverse transcription of about 0.5 to 1 ug RNA was carried out with random hexamers. Multiplex immunoSEQ PCR targeted 54 Vbeta and 13 Jbeta TCR beta segments. TCRdb recomputed calls from the immunoSEQ multiplex PCR reads with MiXCR, one row per CDR3 protein. The sample holds about 60,000 distinct CDR3 sequences; approximately 94% are singletons and the top ten take just under 0.2%. As for this clonotype: Antigen unknown.

The chain is built from TRBV2 and TRBJ1-5; unclear D gene. What was sequenced was CD8+ T cells from PBMCs. The sequence came from a human donor in good health. The CDR3 spells CASSEAGINQPQHF. The DNA of the CDR3 is TGTGCCAGCAGTGAAGCCGGGATAAATCAGCCCCAGCATTTT.